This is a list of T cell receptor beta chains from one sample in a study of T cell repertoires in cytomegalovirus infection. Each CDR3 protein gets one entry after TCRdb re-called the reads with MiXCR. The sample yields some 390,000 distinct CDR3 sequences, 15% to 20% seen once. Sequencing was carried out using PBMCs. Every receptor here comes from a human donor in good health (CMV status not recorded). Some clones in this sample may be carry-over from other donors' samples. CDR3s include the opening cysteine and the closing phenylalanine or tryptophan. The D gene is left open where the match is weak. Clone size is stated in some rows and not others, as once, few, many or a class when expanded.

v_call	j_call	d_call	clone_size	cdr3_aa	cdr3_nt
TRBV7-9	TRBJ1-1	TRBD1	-	CASSTGQGGLGTEAFF	TGTGCCAGCAGCACTGGACAGGGTGGGCTTGGCACTGAAGCTTTCTTT
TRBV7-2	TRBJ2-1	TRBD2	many	CASSYRAGGPLEQFF	TGTGCCAGCAGCTATCGAGCGGGGGGGCCCCTTGAGCAGTTCTTC
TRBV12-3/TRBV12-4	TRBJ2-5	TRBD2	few	CASSTWTSGRQETQYF	TGTGCCAGCAGTACCTGGACTAGCGGACGACAAGAGACCCAGTACTTC
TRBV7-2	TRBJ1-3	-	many	CASSLSGGGSSGNTIYF	TGTGCCAGCAGCTTATCGGGGGGCGGGAGCTCTGGAAACACCATATATTTT
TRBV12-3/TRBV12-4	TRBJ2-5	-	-	CASRLIGETQYF	TGTGCCAGCAGACTTATAGGGGAGACCCAGTACTTC
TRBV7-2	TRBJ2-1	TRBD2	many	CASSRGTSGVRIGEQFF	TGTGCCAGCAGCCGCGGGACTAGCGGGGTGAGAATAGGTGAGCAGTTCTTC
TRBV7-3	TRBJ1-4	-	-	CASSPNPQGDNEKLFF	TGTGCCAGCAGCCCCAACCCGCAGGGTGATAATGAAAAACTGTTTTTT
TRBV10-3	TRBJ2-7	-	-	CAIRETASYEQYF	TGTGCCATCAGAGAGACAGCCTCCTACGAGCAGTACTTC
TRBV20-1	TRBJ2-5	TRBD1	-	CSAREAGGLETQYF	TGCAGTGCTAGAGAGGCAGGGGGCCTGGAGACCCAGTACTTC
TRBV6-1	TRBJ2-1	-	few	CASRGGGWQFF	TGTGCCAGCAGGGGAGGAGGGTGGCAGTTCTTC
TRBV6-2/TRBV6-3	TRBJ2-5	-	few	CASSLFGGKGETQYF	TGTGCCAGCAGTCTGTTTGGCGGGAAGGGAGAGACCCAGTACTTC
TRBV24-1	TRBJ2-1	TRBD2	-	CATSGASGRADSYNEQFF	TGTGCCACCAGTGGAGCTAGCGGGAGGGCGGACTCCTACAATGAGCAGTTCTTC
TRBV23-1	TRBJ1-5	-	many	CASSQEPGNNQPQHF	TGCGCCAGCAGTCAGGAACCAGGGAACAATCAGCCCCAGCATTTT
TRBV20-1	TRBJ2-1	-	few	CSAYSLSYNEQFF	TGCAGTGCTTATTCTCTCTCCTACAATGAGCAGTTCTTC
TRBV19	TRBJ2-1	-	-	CASSKGGGAGSYNEQFF	TGTGCCAGTAGTAAAGGGGGCGGGGCGGGCTCCTACAATGAGCAGTTCTTC
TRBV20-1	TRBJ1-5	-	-	CSALYSNQSQHF	TGCAGTGCTCTTTATAGCAATCAGTCCCAGCATTTT
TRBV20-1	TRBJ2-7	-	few	CSARALGGGLYYEQYF	TGCAGTGCTAGGGCCCTTGGGGGGGGGCTTTACTACGAGCAGTACTTC
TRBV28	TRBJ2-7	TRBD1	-	CATLDRGNEQYF	TGTGCCACCCTGGACAGGGGGAACGAGCAGTACTTC
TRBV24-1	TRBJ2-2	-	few	CATSDFKTGELFF	TGTGCCACCAGTGATTTCAAGACCGGGGAGCTGTTTTTT
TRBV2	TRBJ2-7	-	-	CASSRDTRGEQYF	TGTGCCAGCAGTCGGGACACCCGTGGCGAGCAGTACTTC
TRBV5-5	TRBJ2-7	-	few	CASSPGLNEQYF	TGTGCCAGCAGCCCCGGACTTAACGAGCAGTACTTC
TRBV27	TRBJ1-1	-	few	CASAKGDTEAFF	TGTGCCAGCGCTAAGGGGGACACTGAAGCTTTCTTT
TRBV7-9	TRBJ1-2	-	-	CASSDEVGTPANYGYTF	TGTGCCAGCAGCGACGAGGTAGGGACGCCAGCTAACTATGGCTACACCTTC
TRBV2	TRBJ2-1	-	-	CASSEAISRDKQFF	TGTGCCAGCAGTGAGGCCATTTCGCGGGACAAGCAGTTCTTC
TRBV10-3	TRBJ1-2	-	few	CAISDEGWTYGYTF	TGTGCCATCAGTGATGAAGGGTGGACATATGGCTACACCTTC
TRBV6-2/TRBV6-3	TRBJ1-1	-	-	CASSRIGTGNTEAFF	TGTGCCAGCAGTCGCATTGGGACGGGGAACACTGAAGCTTTCTTT
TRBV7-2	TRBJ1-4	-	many	CASSQGGLINEKLFF	TGTGCCAGCAGCCAAGGGGGACTGATTAATGAAAAACTGTTTTTT
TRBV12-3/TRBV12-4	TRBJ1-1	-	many	CASSLGGVTEAFF	TGTGCCAGCAGTTTAGGAGGGGTCACTGAAGCTTTCTTT
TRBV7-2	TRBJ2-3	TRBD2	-	CASSPGLAGGSTDTQYF	TGTGCCAGCAGCCCTGGACTAGCGGGGGGTAGCACAGATACGCAGTATTTT
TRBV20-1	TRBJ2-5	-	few	CSARLTETQYF	TGCAGTGCCCGGCTTACGGAGACCCAGTACTTC
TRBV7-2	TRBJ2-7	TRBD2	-	CASSPGGRQYF	TGTGCCAGCAGCCCGGGGGGGAGGCAGTACTTC
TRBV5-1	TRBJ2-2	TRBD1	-	CASSRTGEAGELFF	TGCGCCAGCAGTCGGACAGGGGAGGCCGGGGAGCTGTTTTTT
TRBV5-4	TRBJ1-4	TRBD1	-	CASSRTGGNEKLFF	TGTGCCAGCAGCCGCACAGGGGGCAATGAAAAACTGTTTTTT
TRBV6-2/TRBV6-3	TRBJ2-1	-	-	CASSYRAGGEQFF	TGTGCCAGCAGTTATAGGGCAGGTGGTGAGCAGTTCTTC
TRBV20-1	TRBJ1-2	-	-	CSATKQGLANYGYTF	TGCAGTGCTACCAAACAGGGTTTAGCTAACTATGGCTACACCTTC
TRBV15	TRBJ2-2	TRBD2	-	CATSRGKRGNTGELFF	TGTGCCACCAGCAGAGGGAAGCGGGGAAACACCGGGGAGCTGTTTTTT
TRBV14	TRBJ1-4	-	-	CASSQAAAGLEKLFF	TGTGCCAGCAGCCAAGCGGCGGCAGGGCTAGAAAAACTGTTTTTT
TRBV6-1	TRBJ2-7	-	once	CASIRKGLVYEQYF	TGTGCCAGCATCCGAAAGGGTTTAGTTTACGAGCAGTACTTC
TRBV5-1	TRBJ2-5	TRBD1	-	CASSTQTGEKTQYF	TGCGCCAGCAGCACACAGACAGGGGAGAAGACCCAGTACTTC
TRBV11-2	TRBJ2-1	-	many	CASSLAGVGNEQFF	TGTGCCAGCAGCTTAGCGGGGGTAGGGAATGAGCAGTTCTTC
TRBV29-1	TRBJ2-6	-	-	CSVVVVAGANVLTF	TGCAGCGTTGTGGTGGTGGCTGGGGCCAACGTCCTGACTTTC
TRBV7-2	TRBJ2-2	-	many	CASSPMTRGTGELFF	TGTGCCAGCAGTCCCATGACTAGGGGGACCGGGGAGCTGTTTTTT
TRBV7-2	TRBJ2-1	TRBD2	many	CASTQPGLAHNEQFF	TGTGCCAGCACCCAGCCGGGACTAGCTCACAATGAGCAGTTCTTC
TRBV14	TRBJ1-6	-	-	CASSRASSYNSPLHF	TGTGCCAGCAGTCGAGCGAGCTCCTATAATTCACCCCTCCACTTT
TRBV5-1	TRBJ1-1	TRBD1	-	CASQWGTGINTEAFF	TGCGCCAGCCAATGGGGGACAGGGATTAACACTGAAGCTTTCTTT
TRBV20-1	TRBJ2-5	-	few	CSAGGNGIQETQYF	TGCAGTGCTGGGGGGAATGGTATTCAAGAGACCCAGTACTTC
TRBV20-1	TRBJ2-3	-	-	CSGTITSTDTQYF	TGCAGTGGGACTATAACTAGCACAGATACGCAGTATTTT
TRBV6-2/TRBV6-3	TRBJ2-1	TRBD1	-	CASKLEGTVSYNEQFF	TGTGCCAGCAAACTCGAAGGGACAGTCTCCTACAATGAGCAGTTCTTC
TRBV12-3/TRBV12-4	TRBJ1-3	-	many	CASSFPAGTQLSGNTIYF	TGTGCCAGCAGCTTTCCGGCCGGGACACAACTCTCTGGAAACACCATATATTTT
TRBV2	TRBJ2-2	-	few	CASNTGATGELFF	TGTGCCAGCAACACAGGCGCAACCGGGGAGCTGTTTTTT
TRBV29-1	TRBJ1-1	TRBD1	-	CSEVRGRYTEAFF	TGCAGCGAAGTCAGGGGGCGCTACACTGAAGCTTTCTTT
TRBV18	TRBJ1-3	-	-	CASSQSRGNTIYF	TGTGCCAGCTCACAATCGCGTGGAAACACCATATATTTT
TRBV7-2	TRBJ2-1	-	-	CASSLAGNSYNEQFF	TGTGCCAGCAGCTTAGCAGGGAACTCCTACAATGAGCAGTTCTTC
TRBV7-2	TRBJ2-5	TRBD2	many	CASSSGGGWETQYF	TGTGCCAGCAGCTCCGGGGGGGGGTGGGAGACCCAGTACTTC
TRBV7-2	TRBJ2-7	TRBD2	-	CASSTVGTSGRYGDEQYF	TGTGCCAGCAGTACAGTGGGAACTAGCGGGAGGTATGGCGACGAGCAGTACTTC
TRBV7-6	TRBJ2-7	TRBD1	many	CASSYGDRATYEQYF	TGTGCCAGCAGCTATGGAGACAGGGCCACCTACGAGCAGTACTTC
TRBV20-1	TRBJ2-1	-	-	CSARADSYNEQFF	TGCAGTGCTAGGGCAGATTCCTACAATGAGCAGTTCTTC
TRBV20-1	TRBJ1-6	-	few	CSARSGAHNSPLHF	TGCAGTGCTAGGTCGGGGGCACATAACTCACCCCTCCACTTT
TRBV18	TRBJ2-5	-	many	CASSGTDQETQYF	TGTGCCAGCAGCGGGACAGACCAAGAGACCCAGTACTTC